These T cell receptor beta chains were read from a single sample in a study of blood T cell repertoires in COVID-19. Using immunoSEQ multiplex PCR, the repertoire was profiled, and TCRdb retains in-frame clones only, with some absent. This table has over 200,000 clones, roughly 88% appearing once. Material: peripheral blood. The source is a man aged 40-49 years who had recovered from COVID-19. CDR3s include the opening cysteine and the closing phenylalanine or tryptophan. The order of the fields is D gene, V gene, J gene, clone size, CDR3 DNA, CDR3 protein. D genes are given only for firm matches. A clone size is listed for some rows: how often the clone was seen (once, few, many), or a class if it is expanded.

d_gene: .; v_gene: TRBV20-1; j_gene: TRBJ2-1; abundance: .; CDR3nt: TGCAGTGCTGTCTGGCCAGGCGAGCAGTTCTTC; CDR3aa: CSAVWPGEQFF
d_gene: TRBD2; v_gene: TRBV5-4; j_gene: TRBJ2-7; abundance: .; CDR3nt: TGTGCCAGCAGTTCAGGACTAGCGGGGGTTTATGAGCAGTACTTC; CDR3aa: CASSSGLAGVYEQYF
d_gene: .; v_gene: TRBV28; j_gene: TRBJ2-1; abundance: .; CDR3nt: TGTGCCAGCCAAAACACAGGGAACCATTACAATGAGCAGTTCTTC; CDR3aa: CASQNTGNHYNEQFF
d_gene: TRBD2; v_gene: TRBV3-1/TRBV3-2; j_gene: TRBJ2-3; abundance: .; CDR3nt: TGTGCCAGCAGCCAAGATCTTGGCGGGGGGATAGATACGCAGTATTTT; CDR3aa: CASSQDLGGGIDTQYF
d_gene: .; v_gene: TRBV18; j_gene: TRBJ1-3; abundance: .; CDR3nt: TGTGCCAGCTCACTCCCGAACGGCGGCTACTCTGGAAACACCATATATTTT; CDR3aa: CASSLPNGGYSGNTIYF
d_gene: .; v_gene: TRBV4-1; j_gene: TRBJ2-3; abundance: .; CDR3nt: TGCGCCAGCAGCCTGGGAGGTCCAGATACGCAGTATTTT; CDR3aa: CASSLGGPDTQYF
d_gene: .; v_gene: TRBV6-6; j_gene: TRBJ1-2; abundance: .; CDR3nt: TGTGCCAGCAGTTTGAGGGCAGTGAATGGCTACACCTTC; CDR3aa: CASSLRAVNGYTF
d_gene: TRBD1; v_gene: TRBV5-4; j_gene: TRBJ1-1; abundance: .; CDR3nt: TGTGCCAGCAGCTTAAACCAGGGGGCGCTCATCCCCACTGAAGCTTTCTTT; CDR3aa: CASSLNQGALIPTEAFF
d_gene: TRBD1; v_gene: TRBV11-2; j_gene: TRBJ2-7; abundance: medium-sized; CDR3nt: TGTGCCAGCACCCCGGGACAGGGCTGGTACGAGCAGTACTTC; CDR3aa: CASTPGQGWYEQYF
d_gene: .; v_gene: TRBV4-3; j_gene: TRBJ1-2; abundance: .; CDR3nt: TGCGCCAGCAGCCAGGACGGGGTTAACTATGGCTACACCTTC; CDR3aa: CASSQDGVNYGYTF
d_gene: TRBD1; v_gene: TRBV18; j_gene: TRBJ2-5; abundance: few; CDR3nt: TGTGCCAGCTCACCGACAGGGCAAGAGACCCAGTACTTC; CDR3aa: CASSPTGQETQYF
d_gene: .; v_gene: TRBV7-9; j_gene: TRBJ2-3; abundance: .; CDR3nt: TGTGCCAGCAGCTCGAACCTCAGGAGGCGCACAGATACGCAGTATTTT; CDR3aa: CASSSNLRRRTDTQYF
d_gene: TRBD1; v_gene: TRBV7-9; j_gene: TRBJ1-2; abundance: .; CDR3nt: TGTGCCAGCAGCCCAGGGGGGAGATATGGCTACACCTTC; CDR3aa: CASSPGGRYGYTF
d_gene: .; v_gene: TRBV3-1/TRBV3-2; j_gene: TRBJ1-5; abundance: many; CDR3nt: TGTGCCAGCAGCCAAGATGCGGGAAGCAATCAGCCCCAGCATTTT; CDR3aa: CASSQDAGSNQPQHF
d_gene: TRBD2; v_gene: TRBV2; j_gene: TRBJ2-3; abundance: .; CDR3nt: TGTGCCAGCAGTGTGGGACTAGCGACAGATACGCAGTATTTT; CDR3aa: CASSVGLATDTQYF
d_gene: TRBD2; v_gene: TRBV2; j_gene: TRBJ2-4; abundance: .; CDR3nt: TGTGCCAGCAGAACCGGGACCGGGGGAGGGGAAAACATTCAGTACTTC; CDR3aa: CASRTGTGGGENIQYF
d_gene: .; v_gene: TRBV7-5; j_gene: TRBJ2-7; abundance: .; CDR3nt: TGTGTCAGAAGCCCCCCCGGGACAGGAGTACCGGGACTATTCTACGAGCAGTACTTC; CDR3aa: CVRSPPGTGVPGLFYEQYF
d_gene: TRBD2; v_gene: TRBV5-1; j_gene: TRBJ2-1; abundance: few; CDR3nt: TGCGCCAGCAGCGTGGCCGGGGGGGATGAGCAGTTCTTC; CDR3aa: CASSVAGGDEQFF
d_gene: TRBD2; v_gene: TRBV19; j_gene: TRBJ2-2; abundance: .; CDR3nt: TGTGCCAGTAGTATGGCGGGGGATATTGGGGAGCTGTTTTTT; CDR3aa: CASSMAGDIGELFF
d_gene: TRBD1; v_gene: TRBV12-3/TRBV12-4; j_gene: TRBJ2-2; abundance: .; CDR3nt: TGTGCCAGCAGGACAGGGAACGGGGAGCTGTTTTTT; CDR3aa: CASRTGNGELFF
d_gene: .; v_gene: TRBV5-5; j_gene: TRBJ1-5; abundance: .; CDR3nt: TGTGCCAGCAGCTTGGCGTACATGGTGGGGGGAGGAATTCAGCCCCAGCATTTT; CDR3aa: CASSLAYMVGGGIQPQHF
d_gene: .; v_gene: TRBV21-1; j_gene: TRBJ2-2; abundance: .; CDR3nt: TGTGCCAGCGGATTTCGCGGGAGAGTGGGAGGGATTGGGGAGCTGTTTTTT; CDR3aa: CASGFRGRVGGIGELFF
d_gene: TRBD2; v_gene: TRBV4-1; j_gene: TRBJ2-2; abundance: once; CDR3nt: TGCGCCAGCAGCCTACTGGGAGGGGTCACCGGGGAGCTGTTTTTT; CDR3aa: CASSLLGGVTGELFF
d_gene: TRBD1; v_gene: TRBV13; j_gene: TRBJ1-4; abundance: .; CDR3nt: TGTGCCAGCAGCCCCGGGACAGCTCCTGCAACTAATGAAAAACTGTTTTTT; CDR3aa: CASSPGTAPATNEKLFF
d_gene: .; v_gene: TRBV6-5; j_gene: TRBJ1-6; abundance: .; CDR3nt: TGTGCCAGCAGTTTACAGGGCTCCTATAATTCACCCCTCCACTTT; CDR3aa: CASSLQGSYNSPLHF
d_gene: .; v_gene: TRBV7-8; j_gene: TRBJ2-2; abundance: .; CDR3nt: TGTGCCAGCAGCTTAGCCCGAAATTCCGGCAGGGAACCCTCGGGGGAGCTGTTTTTT; CDR3aa: CASSLARNSGREPSGELFF
d_gene: .; v_gene: TRBV18; j_gene: TRBJ2-7; abundance: .; CDR3nt: TGTGCCAGCTCACAACAGGGGAGGTACGAGCAGTACTTC; CDR3aa: CASSQQGRYEQYF
d_gene: .; v_gene: TRBV30; j_gene: TRBJ1-2; abundance: .; CDR3nt: TGTGCCTGGAGTCCTGACAGAACCTATGGCTACACCTTC; CDR3aa: CAWSPDRTYGYTF